Here is one T cell receptor beta chain with its context. Its antigen is unidentified. The sample originates from a study of T cell responses to AZD1222 COVID-19 vaccine. Germline CDR1 MNHEY, CDR2 SMNVEV (reference sequence). The CDR3 is 14 amino acids. V lost 3 bases to trimming and J lost 0 bases, with 8 bases between them. TCRdb's table, derived via immunoSEQ multiplex PCR, lists solely in-frame clones and lacks some. The table records about 120,000 clones, around 88% of them present only once. Whole-study findings and limits: Donors were largely white British and mainly female; clonal diversity was possibly underestimated. Nearly half of spike-specific TCRs reportedly target variant regions that are unmutated in the B.1.351 and B.1.1.7 variants.

The rearrangement links TRBV27 to TRBJ1-1; no clear D gene. The receptor was isolated from an adult in good health. Sequenced material: peripheral blood, taken on day 0 of AZD1222 vaccination. The CDR3, as DNA: TGTGCCAGCAGTTTTCCGGGAATGAACACTGAAGCTTTCTTT. Its translation is CASSFPGMNTEAFF.